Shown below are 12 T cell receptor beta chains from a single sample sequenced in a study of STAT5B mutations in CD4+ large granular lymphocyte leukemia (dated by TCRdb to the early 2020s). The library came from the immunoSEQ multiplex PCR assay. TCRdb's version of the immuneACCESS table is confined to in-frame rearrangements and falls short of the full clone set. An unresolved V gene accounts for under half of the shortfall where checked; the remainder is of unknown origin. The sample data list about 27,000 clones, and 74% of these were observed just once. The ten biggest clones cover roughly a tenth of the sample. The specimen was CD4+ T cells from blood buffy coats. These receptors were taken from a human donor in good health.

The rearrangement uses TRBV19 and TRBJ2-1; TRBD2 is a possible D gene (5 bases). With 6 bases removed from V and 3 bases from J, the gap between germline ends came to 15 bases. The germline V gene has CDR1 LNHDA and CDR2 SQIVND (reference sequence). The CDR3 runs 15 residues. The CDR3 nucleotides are TGTGCCAGTAGAACCCGGAGAAGCGGCTACAATGAGCAGTTCTTC. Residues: CASRTRRSGYNEQFF. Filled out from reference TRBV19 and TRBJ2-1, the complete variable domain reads DGGITQSPKYLFRKEGQNVTLSCEQNLNHDAMYWYRQDPGQGLRLIYYSQIVNDFQKGDIAEGYSVSREKKESFPLTVTSAQKNPTAFYLCASRTRRSGYNEQFFGPGTRLTVL.

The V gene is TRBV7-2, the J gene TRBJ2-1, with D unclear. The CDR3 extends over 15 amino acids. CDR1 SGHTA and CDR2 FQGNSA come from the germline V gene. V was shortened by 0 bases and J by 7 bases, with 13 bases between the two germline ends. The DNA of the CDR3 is TGTGCCAGCAGCTTAGCGCTTCAGGATTGGAATGAGCAGTTCTTC. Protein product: CASSLALQDWNEQFF.

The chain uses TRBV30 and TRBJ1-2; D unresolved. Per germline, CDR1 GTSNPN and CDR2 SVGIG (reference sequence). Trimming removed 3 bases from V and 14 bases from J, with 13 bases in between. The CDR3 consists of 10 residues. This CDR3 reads CAWSLFRKTF. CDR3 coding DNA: TGTGCCTGGAGCCTCTTTCGGAAAACCTTC.

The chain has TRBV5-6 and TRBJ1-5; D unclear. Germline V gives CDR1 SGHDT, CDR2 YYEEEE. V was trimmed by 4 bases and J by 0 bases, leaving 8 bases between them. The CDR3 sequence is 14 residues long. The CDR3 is CASSRGSSNQPQHF. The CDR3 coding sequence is TGTGCCAGCAGCCGTGGGAGTAGCAATCAGCCCCAGCATTTT.

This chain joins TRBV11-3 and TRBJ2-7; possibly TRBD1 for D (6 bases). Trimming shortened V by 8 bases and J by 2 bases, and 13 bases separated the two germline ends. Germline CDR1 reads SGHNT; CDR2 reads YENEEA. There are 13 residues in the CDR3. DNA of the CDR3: TGTGCCAGCTACTGGGACACTACCTACGAGCAGTACGTC. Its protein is CASYWDTTYEQYV.

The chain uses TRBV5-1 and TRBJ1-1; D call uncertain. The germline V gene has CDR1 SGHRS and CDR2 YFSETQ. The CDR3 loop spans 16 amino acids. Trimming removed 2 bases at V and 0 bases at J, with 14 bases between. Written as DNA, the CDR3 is TGCGCCAGCAGCTTCCTCGATCCGACTTTGAACACTGAAGCTTTCTTT. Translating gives CASSFLDPTLNTEAFF.

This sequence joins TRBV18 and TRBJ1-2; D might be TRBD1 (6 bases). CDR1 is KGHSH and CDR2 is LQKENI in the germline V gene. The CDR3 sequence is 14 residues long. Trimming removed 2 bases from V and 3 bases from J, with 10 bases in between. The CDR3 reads CASSPGGADYGYTF. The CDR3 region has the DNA TGTGCCAGCTCACCAGGGGGGGCGGACTATGGCTACACCTTC.

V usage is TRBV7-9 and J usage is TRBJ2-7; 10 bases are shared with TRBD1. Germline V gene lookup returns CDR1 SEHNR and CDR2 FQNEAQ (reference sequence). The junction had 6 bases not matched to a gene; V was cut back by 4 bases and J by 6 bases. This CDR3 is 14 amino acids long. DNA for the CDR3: TGTGCCAGCAGCTCCCGGGACAGGGGCTCCGAGCAGTACTTC. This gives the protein CASSSRDRGSEQYF.

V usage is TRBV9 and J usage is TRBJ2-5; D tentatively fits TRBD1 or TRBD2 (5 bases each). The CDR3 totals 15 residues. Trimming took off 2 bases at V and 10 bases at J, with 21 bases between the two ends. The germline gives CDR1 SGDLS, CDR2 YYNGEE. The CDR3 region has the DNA TGTGCCAGCAGCGTCCGGGACCTTCAGTCAAGTGACCAGTACTTC. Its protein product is CASSVRDLQSSDQYF.

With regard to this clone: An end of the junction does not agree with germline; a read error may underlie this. The CDR3 loop is CASSLDRGLNGYTF. For the CDR3, the DNA is TGTGCCAGCAGTTTGGACAGGGGGCTTAATGGCTACACCTTC. The gene calls are TRBV5-4 and TRBJ1-2, with 11 bases identical to TRBD1. The germline CDR1 and CDR2 sequences are SGHNT and YYREEE (reference sequence). The CDR3 spans 14 residues.

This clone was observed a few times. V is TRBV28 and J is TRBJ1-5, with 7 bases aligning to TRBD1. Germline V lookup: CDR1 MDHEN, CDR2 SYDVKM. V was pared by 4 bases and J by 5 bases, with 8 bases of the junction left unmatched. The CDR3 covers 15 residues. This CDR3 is CASSSLTGYDQPQHF. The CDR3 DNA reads TGTGCCAGCAGTTCCCTGACAGGGTATGATCAGCCCCAGCATTTT.

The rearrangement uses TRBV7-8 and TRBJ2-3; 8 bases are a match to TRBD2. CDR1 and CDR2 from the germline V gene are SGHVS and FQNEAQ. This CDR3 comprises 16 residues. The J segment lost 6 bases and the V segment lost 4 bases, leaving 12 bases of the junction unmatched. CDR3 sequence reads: CASSYASSSGGDTQYF. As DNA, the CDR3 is TGTGCCAGCAGCTACGCCAGTAGCAGCGGGGGTGATACGCAGTATTTT.